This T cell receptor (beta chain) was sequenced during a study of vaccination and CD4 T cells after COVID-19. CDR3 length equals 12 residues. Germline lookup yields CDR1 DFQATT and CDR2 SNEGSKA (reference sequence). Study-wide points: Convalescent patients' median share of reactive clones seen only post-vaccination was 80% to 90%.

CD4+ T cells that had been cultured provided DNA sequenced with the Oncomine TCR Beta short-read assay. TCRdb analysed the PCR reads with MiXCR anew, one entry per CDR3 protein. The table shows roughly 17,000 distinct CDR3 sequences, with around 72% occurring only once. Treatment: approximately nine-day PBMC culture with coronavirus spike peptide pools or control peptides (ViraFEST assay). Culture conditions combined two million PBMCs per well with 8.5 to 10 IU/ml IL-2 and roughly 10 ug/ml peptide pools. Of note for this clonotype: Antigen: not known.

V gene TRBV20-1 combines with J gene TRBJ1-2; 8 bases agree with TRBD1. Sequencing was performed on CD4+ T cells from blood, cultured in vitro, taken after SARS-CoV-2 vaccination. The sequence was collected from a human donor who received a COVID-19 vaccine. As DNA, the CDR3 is TGCACTGCCCAGGACAGGGCCTATGGCTACACCTTC. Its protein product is CTAQDRAYGYTF.